These 23 T cell receptor beta chains were all obtained from the same sample, sequenced in a study of blood T cell repertoires in COVID-19. Produced via immunoSEQ multiplex PCR; TCRdb's table is partial and in-frame only. The sample includes 50,000 to 65,000 clones, more than 75% of them seen just once. Specimen: peripheral blood. These receptors all come from a man aged 35 to 55 with active COVID-19.

V usage is TRBV6-7 and J usage is TRBJ2-7; 8 bases agree with TRBD2. TRBV6-7 is an ORF, and what it does is uncertain. J gave up 3 bases and V 4 bases, and 11 bases lay outside the gene matches. This CDR3 comprises 16 residues. CDR3 in amino acids: CASSFIPSGSFYEQYF. The CDR3 nucleotides are TGTGCCAGCAGTTTTATACCAAGCGGGAGTTTCTACGAGCAGTACTTC.

This clone was seen more than once but under ten times. The chain uses TRBV9 and TRBJ2-3; TRBD1 matches at 9 bases. Germline CDR1 SGDLS, CDR2 YYNGEE. The CDR3 is 15 amino acids. The junction had 8 bases not matched to a gene; V was cut back by 3 bases and J by 6 bases. This CDR3 is CASSGGQGSGDTQYF. The DNA for the CDR3 is TGTGCCAGCAGCGGGGGACAGGGCAGTGGGGATACGCAGTATTTT.

This clone was counted once. The rearrangement uses TRBV3-1 (or the pseudogene TRBV3-2) and TRBJ2-7, with TRBD2 matching 10 bases. This CDR3 region has 16 residues. The germline CDR1 and CDR2 sequences are LGHDT and YNNKEL (reference sequence). Losses at the gene ends were 5 bases for V and 0 bases for J; bases not matched to a gene: 7. The chain's CDR3 is CASSNGLADHSYEQYF. The CDR3 coding sequence is TGTGCCAGCAGCAACGGACTAGCGGACCACTCCTACGAGCAGTACTTC.

The genes are TRBV4-2 and TRBJ1-3; TRBD1 agrees at 10 bases. V lost 4 bases and J lost 0; bases outside the gene matches: 12. This CDR3 contains 19 residues. Germline lookup yields CDR1 LGHNA and CDR2 YNFKEQ. CDR3 region: CASSRSTGGESVSGNTIYF. The CDR3, as DNA: TGTGCCAGCAGCCGGTCGACAGGGGGCGAATCGGTCTCTGGAAACACCATATATTTT.

The rearrangement joins TRBV30 to TRBJ2-3; D is uncertain. The CDR3 has 15 residues. The ends were cut back, 1 base at V and 1 base at J, with 12 bases in the middle. Germline V gene lookup returns CDR1 GTSNPN and CDR2 SVGIG (reference sequence). The CDR3 DNA reads as TGTGCCTGGAGTGCCCCCCCCTCTGGCACAGATACGCAGTATTTT. It is translated as CAWSAPPSGTDTQYF.

The V call is TRBV29-1, the J call TRBJ2-7, with TRBD2 matching 12 bases. The V gene end was trimmed by 1 base and the J gene end by 2 bases; junction bases not matched to a gene: 3. This CDR3 region has 15 residues. CDR1 SQVTM and CDR2 ANQGSEA come from the germline V gene. CDR3 in DNA: TGCAGCGTTGAAGGACTAGCGGGAGCCCCCTACGAGCAGTACTTC. Residues: CSVEGLAGAPYEQYF.

V and J are TRBV11-3 and TRBJ2-1; 8 bases fit TRBD1. The CDR3 totals 12 residues. Trimming removed 4 bases from V and 8 bases from J; junction bases left unmatched: 1. Germline V gene data show CDR1 as SGHNT and CDR2 as YENEEA. CDR3 bases: TGTGCCAGCAGCTCACAGGGGGATGAGCAGTTCTTC. It is translated as CASSSQGDEQFF. The full variable domain, its missing parts supplied by reference TRBV11-3 and TRBJ2-1, is EAGVVQSPRYKIIEKKQPVAFWCNPISGHNTLYWYLQNLGQGPELLIRYENEEAVDDSQLPKDRFSAERLKGVDSTLKIQPAELGDSAVYLCASSSQGDEQFFGPGTRLTVL.

This clone has a single count. The gene calls are TRBV6-5 and TRBJ2-7; weak D call: TRBD1 (7 bases). Trimming left V 7 bases short and J 6 bases short, with 13 bases between. There are 12 residues in the CDR3. The germline V gene encodes CDR1 MNHEY and CDR2 SVGAGI. The CDR3 nucleotides read TGTGCCAGCAAGGGGGCCGGGGGCGAGCAGTACTTC. Its protein is CASKGAGGEQYF.

The chain couples TRBV19 to TRBJ2-2, with 7 bases that match TRBD1. Per the germline V gene, CDR1 is LNHDA and CDR2 is SQIVND (reference sequence). V dropped 6 bases and J dropped 6; count of bases not matched to a gene: 13. The CDR3 runs 16 residues. This chain's CDR3 is CASRDRDPQGAGELFF. Here the CDR3 DNA reads TGTGCCAGTAGAGACCGGGACCCTCAGGGGGCCGGGGAGCTGTTTTTT.

This clone was seen just once. This chain joins TRBV28 and TRBJ2-5; 10 positions match TRBD1. Germline-derived CDR1 and CDR2 are MDHEN and SYDVKM. The trim removed 10 bases at V and 2 bases at J, leaving 28 bases unmatched. The CDR3 covers 21 residues. The CDR3 DNA reads TGTGCCACCCACCCCGGGACAGGGGTCCCCCCGCGCACGGGACATCAAGAGACCCAGTACTTC. Protein: CATHPGTGVPPRTGHQETQYF.

The J gene is TRBJ2-1, the V gene TRBV9; D possibly corresponds to TRBD2 (6 bases). Trimming stripped 0 bases from V and 2 bases from J, with 21 bases between. CDR1 is SGDLS, CDR2 YYNGEE, per germline. The length of the CDR3 is 19 residues. The CDR3 sequence is CASSVAPRGGFETYNEQFF. Here the CDR3 DNA reads TGTGCCAGCAGCGTAGCCCCGAGGGGAGGTTTTGAAACCTACAATGAGCAGTTCTTC.

The V call is TRBV19, the J call TRBJ2-7; the D is unclear. The V and J ends lost 10 bases and 3 bases respectively, with 19 bases between them. Germline CDR1 reads LNHDA; CDR2 reads SQIVND (reference sequence). CDR3 length: 14 amino acids. The CDR3 DNA sequence: TGTGCCACCGCCAGGAAGTTCGGATACTACGAGCAGTACTTC. This gives the protein CATARKFGYYEQYF.

The gene calls are TRBV6-5 and TRBJ2-3; 9 nucleotides agree with TRBD1. From germline, CDR1 is MNHEY and CDR2 SVGAGI. Trimming took 6 bases from V and 5 from J; bases not matched to a gene: 9. The CDR3 contains 15 residues. The CDR3 here is CASRPYRGRGDTQYF. The CDR3 DNA reads TGTGCCAGCAGGCCTTACAGGGGGCGAGGAGATACGCAGTATTTT.

The V and J genes are TRBV19 and TRBJ1-2; D is possibly TRBD1 (6 bases). The CDR3 sequence is 16 residues long. Germline V gene lookup returns CDR1 LNHDA and CDR2 SQIVND (reference sequence). V lost 7 bases to trimming and J lost 5 bases, with 23 bases between them. The CDR3, as DNA: TGTGCCAGTACCCCTAGGGGGGGAGGGGGAGGTTATGGCTACACCTTC. Amino acids: CASTPRGGGGGYGYTF.

The chain has TRBV13 and TRBJ1-1, with a weak D call TRBD1 (6 bases). Germline assignment: CDR1 PRHDT and CDR2 FYEKMQ (reference sequence). Between the trimmed V and J ends, which lost 7 bases and 7 bases, there was a span of 16 bases. This CDR3 is 13 amino acids long. The CDR3 bases are TGTGCCAGCACCATCGACAGGTTTAGTGAAGCTTTCTTT. Translation: CASTIDRFSEAFF.

This sequence joins TRBV18 and TRBJ1-1; 8 nucleotides line up with TRBD1. Trimming cost V 3 bases and J 1 base; bases outside gene matches: 1. The CDR3 contains 14 residues. Germline V gene lookup returns CDR1 KGHSH and CDR2 LQKENI. The CDR3 region is CASSPQGANTEAFF. CDR3 DNA: TGTGCCAGCTCACCGCAGGGGGCGAACACTGAAGCTTTCTTT. The complete variable domain, with remaining parts taken from reference TRBV18 and TRBJ1-1, reads NAGVMQNPRHLVRRRGQEARLRCSPMKGHSHVYWYRQLPEEGLKFMVYLQKENIIDESGMPKERFSAEFPKEGPSILRIQQVVRGDSAAYFCASSPQGANTEAFFGQGTRLTVV.

The V gene is TRBV6-1, the J gene TRBJ2-3, with TRBD2 identical over 7 bases. The CDR3 sequence is 20 residues long. The germline CDR1 and CDR2 sequences are MNHNS and SASEGT. V shed 3 bases and J 0 bases; nucleotides not matched to a gene: 18. The CDR3 here is CASSDPSGLYLESSTDTQYF. In DNA, the CDR3 is TGTGCCAGCAGTGACCCCTCGGGACTATACTTAGAATCTAGCACAGATACGCAGTATTTT.

The chain combines TRBV5-1 with TRBJ2-5, with D maybe TRBD2 (5 bases). Germline CDR1 and CDR2: SGHRS and YFSETQ. This CDR3 has 15 amino acids. V shed 1 base and J shed 2 bases, with 12 bases lying between them. Written as DNA, the CDR3 is TGCGCCAGCAGCTTGAATGGAGGATTTCAAGAGACCCAGTACTTC. Translating gives CASSLNGGFQETQYF.

The V call is TRBV4-1, the J call TRBJ1-2, with D unresolved. The CDR3 has 14 amino acids. The germline V and J ends were trimmed by 2 bases and 0 bases, with 7 bases remaining between them. From germline, CDR1 is MGHRA and CDR2 YSYEKL. Here the CDR3 reads CASSQTETNYGYTF. Here the CDR3 DNA reads TGCGCCAGCAGCCAAACGGAGACTAACTATGGCTACACCTTC.

The chain has TRBV10-1 and TRBJ2-7; D unresolved. Germline V lookup: CDR1 WNHNN, CDR2 SYGVQD (reference sequence). With 5 bases removed from V and 4 bases from J, the gap between germline ends came to 9 bases. This CDR3 has 12 amino acids. The CDR3 region is CASSSSLYEQYF. DNA of the CDR3: TGCGCCAGCAGTTCATCGCTATACGAGCAGTACTTC.

The chain combines TRBV15 with TRBJ2-3, with a tentative D call TRBD1 (6 bases). V was pared by 0 bases and J by 4 bases, with 17 bases between. The germline V gene has CDR1 LNHNV and CDR2 YYDKDF (reference sequence). The CDR3 sequence is 17 residues long. Written as DNA, the CDR3 is TGTGCCACCAGCAGAGATAGCGTCAGGGGATTTGCAGATACGCAGTATTTT. Translation: CATSRDSVRGFADTQYF.

The genes are TRBV28 and TRBJ1-2; 7 nucleotides align to TRBD1. Germline loops: CDR1 MDHEN, CDR2 SYDVKM. The CDR3 is 13 residues long. The ends lost 5 bases at V and 3 bases at J; junction bases unmatched: 3. CDR3 amino acids: CASSPRGYYGYTF. The CDR3 coding sequence is TGTGCCAGCAGTCCCAGGGGGTACTATGGCTACACCTTC.

The CDR3 nucleotides read TGTGCCAGCAGGAGCGGGACAGGGGTTGGTCAGCCCCAGCATTTT. Its translation: CASRSGTGVGQPQHF. V gene TRBV7-2 combines with J gene TRBJ1-5; 10 nucleotides line up with TRBD1. The CDR3 consists of 15 residues. V was pared by 6 bases and J by 6 bases, with 8 bases of the junction left unmatched. The germline gives CDR1 SGHTA, CDR2 FQGNSA.